This T cell receptor beta chain appears in the sequencing data of a study of T cell changes during pregnancy in multiple sclerosis. The germline V and J ends were trimmed by 5 bases and 1 base, with 14 bases remaining between them. The V gene's germline CDR1 is MNHEY and CDR2 SVGAGI. The CDR3 length is 15 residues. TCRdb's table, derived via immunoSEQ multiplex PCR, lists solely in-frame clones and lacks some. The data hold about 72,000 clones, with around 91% observed a single time. The J gene is TRBJ2-5, the V gene TRBV6-5; unclear D gene. The source of this sequence is a female donor in good health, enrolled as a control in a pregnancy study. The input for sequencing was peripheral blood, taken in the third trimester of pregnancy. Written as DNA, the CDR3 is TGTGCCAGCAGTACAGCATACCGGATCCAAGAGACCCAGTACTTC. Translating gives CASSTAYRIQETQYF.